This TCR beta chain was found in a study of human T cells and chemical hapten exposure. Whole-study context: In the sensitization step, 2% DPC was placed on about 2 cm by about 2 cm of upper inner arm skin. Findings and limits, study-wide: Sensitizing to DPC left TCRs with a frequency above 1 in 1000 unaltered. With alopecia, donors may have immune responses unlike healthy people's. Significantly more large CDR3 similarity clusters arose among expanded TCRs than among controls.

CDR3 size: 14 residues. CDR1 is SQVTM, CDR2 ANQGSEA, per germline. The V end was cut by 6 bases, the J end by 7 bases, with 18 bases between. Via MiXCR, TCRdb re-called the RACE reads, giving one row per CDR3 protein. The data show roughly 380,000 distinct CDR3 sequences, with approximately 5.1% seen just once and 2.5% to 3% held by the top ten. The time point here: pre-sensitization, week 0. As to treatment: therapeutic diphenylcyclopropenone sensitization with weekly scalp DPC. This clonotype was recorded a few times. Its antigen is currently unknown. This rearrangement joins TRBV29-1 to TRBJ2-2; a possible D gene is TRBD2 (6 bases). The origin of this receptor is a woman in her forties or fifties with alopecia areata. Some clones in this sample may be carry-over from other donors' samples. The starting material was whole blood, obtained in connection with sensitization to the hapten diphenylcyclopropenone (DPC). Here the CDR3 DNA reads TGCAGCGTCTCCCGGGACTCGGGCGGCGGGGAGCTGTTTTTT. Translating gives CSVSRDSGGGELFF.